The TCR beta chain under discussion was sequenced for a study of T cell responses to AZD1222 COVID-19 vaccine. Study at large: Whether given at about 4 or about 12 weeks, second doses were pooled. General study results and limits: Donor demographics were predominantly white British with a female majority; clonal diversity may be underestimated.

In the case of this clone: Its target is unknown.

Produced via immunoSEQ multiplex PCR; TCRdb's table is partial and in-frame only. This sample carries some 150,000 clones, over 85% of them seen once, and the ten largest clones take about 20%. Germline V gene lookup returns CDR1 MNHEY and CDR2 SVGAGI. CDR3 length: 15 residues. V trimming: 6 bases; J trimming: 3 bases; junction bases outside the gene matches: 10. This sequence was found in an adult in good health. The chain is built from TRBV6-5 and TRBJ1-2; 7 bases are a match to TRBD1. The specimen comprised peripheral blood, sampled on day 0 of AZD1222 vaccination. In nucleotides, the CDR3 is TGTGCCAGCAGACCCGACAGGGTTCGGGACTATGGCTACACCTTC. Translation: CASRPDRVRDYGYTF.